Reported below is one TCR beta chain. This entry is derived from a study of blood T cell repertoires in COVID-19. Study context: COVID-19 samples collected from the United States, Italy and Spain covered acute and convalescent phases. From T cells, B-cell-depleted T cells, or PBMCs came the material, which was cDNA or gDNA.

Germline loops: CDR1 SGHTA, CDR2 FQGTGA. Trimming took off 5 bases at V and 2 bases at J, with 17 bases between the two ends. This CDR3 comprises 16 residues. Original data processing: Reference gene primer amplification gave estimated nucleated cell counts. The table came from immunoSEQ multiplex PCR; TCRdb's copy has only in-frame clones and leaves some out. V and J calls and clone size are copied from that table; D and trimming were computed from the DNA. The sample contains 130,000 to 150,000 clones, around nine tenths of which appear only once. The material sequenced was peripheral blood. This clonotype originated in a human donor in a cohort sampled during active COVID-19. V is TRBV7-3 and J is TRBJ2-3, with D maybe TRBD2 (6 bases). The CDR3 nucleotides read TGTGCCAGCAGCCCAGCCGGCGGGGCGGCCACAGATACGCAGTATTTT. Translated: CASSPAGGAATDTQYF.